This T cell receptor beta chain was captured in a study of T-cell reconstitution after alpha-beta-depleted transplantation in children (dated by TCRdb to 2016 to 2017). Regarding the research as a whole: Using TCR repertoire profiling, the study quantitatively followed how T-cell immune reconstitution unfolded in children after TCRalphabeta/CD19-depleted allogeneic hematopoietic cell transplantation. What the research found in general, with its limitations: Over subsequent months, a decline in hyperexpanded clone frequencies was noted, and after one year, T-cell counts and TCRbeta diversity were mostly ascribed to newly produced T cells. The apparently early recovery of alphabetaT-cell counts about two months after transplant reportedly depended on only several hundred rapidly expanded clones that came from non-depleted graft cells. In some patients, the high TCRbeta diversity seen at day 60 was put down to recipient T cells and intrathymic progenitors that had survived conditioning.

Library construction relied on PCR. The run used an Illumina HiSeq 2500. To normalize quantification of the TCRbeta repertoire, the TCR libraries were built with molecular barcoding that relied on unique molecular identifiers. The raw public reads went through TCRdb reprocessing: fastp at Q25, MiXCR clone calling, in-frame beta chains kept. Entries that share a CDR3 protein sequence are merged under the most common genes and DNA. Present in this sample are approximately 250,000 distinct CDR3 sequences, roughly 25% of which were seen just once. The top ten clones comprise about 2.6% of the sample. For this clonotype: The specificity of this receptor is unknown. One base away there is no much larger clone; base qualities are not given.

The meaning of the sample's treatment or condition label: allogeneic hematopoietic cell transplantation with graft depleted of TCRalphabeta T cells and CD19 B cells. TCRalphabeta/CD19-depleted allogeneic hematopoietic cell grafts were given to the transplant recipients, all of whom were children. A distance of 7 bases separates the germline ends of V and J, which lose 0 bases and 2 bases respectively. From the cysteine up to the phenylalanine, the CDR3 has a length of 14 residues. The sequence is cut down to CDR3 DNA, 42 bases in frame from base 1. In this chain, TRBV12-3 or TRBV12-4 is recombined with TRBJ2-5; a confident D gene designation cannot be given. This material consisted of PBMCs, taken before TCRalphabeta/CD19-depleted stem cell transplant. This TCR was recovered from a girl aged 2 to 9 with Fanconi anemia, due to receive a stem cell transplant. The nucleotide sequence is given as TGTGCCAGCAGTTTAGCGTTTCCTCAAGAGACCCAGTACTTC. Its translation is CASSLAFPQETQYF.